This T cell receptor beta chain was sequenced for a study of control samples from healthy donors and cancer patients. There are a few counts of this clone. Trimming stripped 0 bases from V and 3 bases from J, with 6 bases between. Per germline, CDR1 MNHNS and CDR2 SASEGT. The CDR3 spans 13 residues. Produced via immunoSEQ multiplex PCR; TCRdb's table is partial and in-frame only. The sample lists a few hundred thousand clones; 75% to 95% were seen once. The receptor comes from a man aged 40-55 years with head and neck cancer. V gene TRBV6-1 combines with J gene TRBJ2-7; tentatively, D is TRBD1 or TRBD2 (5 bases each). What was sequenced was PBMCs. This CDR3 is CASSEARGYEQYF. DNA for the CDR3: TGTGCCAGCAGTGAAGCGAGGGGCTACGAGCAGTACTTC.